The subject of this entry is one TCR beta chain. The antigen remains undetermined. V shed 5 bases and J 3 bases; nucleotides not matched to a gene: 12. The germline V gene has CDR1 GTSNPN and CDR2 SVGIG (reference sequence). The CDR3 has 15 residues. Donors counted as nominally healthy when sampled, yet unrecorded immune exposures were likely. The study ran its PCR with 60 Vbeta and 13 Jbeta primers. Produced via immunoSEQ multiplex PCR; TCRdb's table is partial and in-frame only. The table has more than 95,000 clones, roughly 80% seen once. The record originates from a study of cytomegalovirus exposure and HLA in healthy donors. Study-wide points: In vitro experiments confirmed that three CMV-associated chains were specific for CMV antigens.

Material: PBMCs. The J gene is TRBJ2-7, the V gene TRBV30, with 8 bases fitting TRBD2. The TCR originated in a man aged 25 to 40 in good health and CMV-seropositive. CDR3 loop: CAWGGGAGVGYEQYF. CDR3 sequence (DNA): TGTGCCTGGGGGGGCGGAGCGGGGGTAGGCTACGAGCAGTACTTC.